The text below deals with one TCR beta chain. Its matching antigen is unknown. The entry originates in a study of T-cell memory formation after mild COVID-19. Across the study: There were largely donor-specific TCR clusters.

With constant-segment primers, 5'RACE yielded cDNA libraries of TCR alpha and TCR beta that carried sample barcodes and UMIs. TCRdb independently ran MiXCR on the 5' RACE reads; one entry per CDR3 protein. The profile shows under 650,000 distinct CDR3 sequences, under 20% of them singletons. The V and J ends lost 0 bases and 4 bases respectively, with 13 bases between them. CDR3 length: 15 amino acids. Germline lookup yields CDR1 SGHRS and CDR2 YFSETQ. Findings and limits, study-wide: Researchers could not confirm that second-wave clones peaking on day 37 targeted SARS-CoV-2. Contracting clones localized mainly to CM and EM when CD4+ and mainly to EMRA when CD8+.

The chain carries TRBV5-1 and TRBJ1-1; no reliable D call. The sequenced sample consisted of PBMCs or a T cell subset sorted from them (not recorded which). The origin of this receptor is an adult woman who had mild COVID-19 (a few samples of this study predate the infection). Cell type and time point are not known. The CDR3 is CASSLGQLFSTEAFF. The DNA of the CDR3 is TGCGCCAGCAGCTTGGGGCAGCTGTTCTCCACTGAAGCTTTCTTT. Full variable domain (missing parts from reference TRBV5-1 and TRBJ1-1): KAGVTQTPRYLIKTRGQQVTLSCSPISGHRSVSWYQQTPGQGLQFLFEYFSETQRNKGNFPGRFSGRQFSNSRSEMNVSTLELGDSALYLCASSLGQLFSTEAFFGQGTRLTVV.